The next 12 T cell receptor beta chains were all read from a single sample in a study of T cell repertoires in cytomegalovirus infection. In TCRdb, the reads were re-called with MiXCR into one record per CDR3 protein. The table records 200,000 to 300,000 distinct CDR3 sequences, approximately 13% of them present only once. The sequenced sample was PBMCs. Receptors originate from a human donor in good health (CMV status not recorded). Some clones in this sample may be carry-over from other donors' samples.

Only one count was recorded for this clonotype. This chain links TRBV29-1 with TRBJ2-1; tentatively, D is TRBD2 (5 bases). This CDR3 region has 14 residues. Germline CDR1 SQVTM, CDR2 ANQGSEA. Between the trimmed V and J ends, which lost 8 bases and 0 bases, there was a span of 14 bases. The CDR3 DNA sequence: TGCAGCTCAACCGGAGGAAGCTCCTACAATGAGCAGTTCTTC. This codes for CSSTGGSSYNEQFF.

J is TRBJ2-3 and V is TRBV4-3; TRBD2 might be the D (6 bases). Germline CDR1 and CDR2: LGHNA and YSLEER. This CDR3 region has 16 residues. The germline V and J ends were trimmed by 0 bases and 3 bases, with 13 bases remaining between them. The CDR3 DNA sequence: TGCGCCAGCAGCCAAGATTCCGACAGCGGGACAGATACGCAGTATTTT. Residues: CASSQDSDSGTDTQYF.

This clonotype was counted only a few times. V usage is TRBV5-1 and J usage is TRBJ2-5; D ambiguous. Looked up from germline, CDR1 is SGHRS and CDR2 is YFSETQ. This CDR3 is built from 14 residues. Trimming shortened V by 1 base and J by 0 bases, and 7 bases separated the two germline ends. The CDR3 DNA reads TGCGCCAGCAGCTTGTCCGCTAACCAAGAGACCCAGTACTTC. Its protein product is CASSLSANQETQYF.

On this clonotype itself: It may be a read error: a sequence one base away is much more abundant. This rearrangement joins TRBV7-2 to TRBJ1-1; D remains ambiguous. Germline assignment: CDR1 SGHTA and CDR2 FQGNSA. CDR3 length equals 14 residues. Trimming removed 1 base at V and 6 bases at J, with 12 bases between. CDR3 amino acids: CASSLGVPNAEAFF. In nucleotides, the CDR3 is TGTGCCAGCAGCTTAGGGGTTCCCAACGCTGAAGCTTTCTTT.

This clonotype was picked up a small number of times. The chain is built from TRBV6-2 or TRBV6-3 and TRBJ2-2; the match to TRBD2 covers 8 bases. Looked up from germline, CDR1 is MNHEY and CDR2 is SVGEGT. This CDR3 has 14 amino acids. J gave up 7 bases and V 8 bases, and 9 bases lay outside the gene matches. The CDR3 bases are TGTGCCAGCCGCATCAGCGGGAGCGGCGGGGAGCTGTTTTTT. This translates into CASRISGSGGELFF.

V gene TRBV4-3 combines with J gene TRBJ1-2; no definite D call. V dropped 1 base and J dropped 0 bases, with 6 bases sitting between them. Germline values: CDR1 LGHNA, CDR2 YSLEER. The CDR3 is made up of 14 amino acids. In DNA, the CDR3 is TGCGCCAGCAGCCAAGTTCAAGCTAACTATGGCTACACCTTC. This encodes CASSQVQANYGYTF.

This clonotype has only a few counts. J is TRBJ2-1 and V is TRBV12-3 or TRBV12-4, with 14 bases identical to TRBD2. Trimming at V came to 5 bases and at J to 4 bases, leaving 10 bases not matched to a gene. The CDR3 has 18 residues. This CDR3 reads CASSTGTSGSGKYNEQFF. CDR3 nucleotide sequence: TGTGCCAGCAGTACCGGGACTAGCGGGAGCGGGAAGTACAATGAGCAGTTCTTC.

A word on this clonotype: A much larger clone differs from this one at a single base, so this may be a read error. The rearrangement links TRBV5-5 to TRBJ1-1; possibly TRBD1 for D (6 bases). Trimming pared 4 bases from V and 9 bases from J, leaving 22 bases between. Germline values: CDR1 SGHKS, CDR2 YYEKEE (reference sequence). The CDR3 spans 15 residues. CDR3: CASSPLSGRGTKAFF. In DNA, the CDR3 is TGTGCCAGCAGCCCTCTCTCAGGGAGGGGGACTAAAGCTTTCTTT.

The chain couples TRBV29-1 to TRBJ1-2; 9 nucleotides agree with TRBD1. Germline assignment: CDR1 SQVTM and CDR2 ANQGSEA. This CDR3 has 14 residues. V was pared by 3 bases and J by 2 bases, with 4 bases of the junction left unmatched. In DNA form, the CDR3 reads TGCAGCGTTGAGGACAGGGGAGGAAACTATGGCTACACCTTC. Translated: CSVEDRGGNYGYTF.

The chain employs TRBV18 and TRBJ2-7, with D perhaps being TRBD1 or TRBD2 (5 bases each). V was shortened by 3 bases and J by 3 bases, with 9 bases between the two germline ends. Germline CDR1 and CDR2: KGHSH and LQKENI. The CDR3 totals 13 residues. CDR3 DNA: TGTGCCAGCTCACCGGGACCGTACTACGAGCAGTACTTC. As protein: CASSPGPYYEQYF.

The table lists this clonotype with a few counts. The genes are TRBV5-6 and TRBJ1-5; the D is unclear. The CDR3 sequence is 13 residues long. Germline V gene lookup returns CDR1 SGHDT and CDR2 YYEEEE. The germline V and J ends were trimmed by 3 bases and 9 bases, with 13 bases remaining between them. CDR3 bases: TGTGCCAGCAGCTCCGGGCCTTTAGGGCCCCAGCATTTT. This gives the protein CASSSGPLGPQHF.

This clonotype occurred many times. The rearrangement joins TRBV20-1 to TRBJ1-4, with D hard to call. The germline V and J ends were trimmed by 3 bases and 0 bases, with 11 bases remaining between them. Germline V lookup: CDR1 DFQATT, CDR2 SNEGSKA (reference sequence). This CDR3 comprises 15 residues. The CDR3: CSARGLGATNEKLFF. In DNA, the CDR3 is TGCAGTGCTAGGGGTCTAGGTGCAACTAATGAAAAACTGTTTTTT.